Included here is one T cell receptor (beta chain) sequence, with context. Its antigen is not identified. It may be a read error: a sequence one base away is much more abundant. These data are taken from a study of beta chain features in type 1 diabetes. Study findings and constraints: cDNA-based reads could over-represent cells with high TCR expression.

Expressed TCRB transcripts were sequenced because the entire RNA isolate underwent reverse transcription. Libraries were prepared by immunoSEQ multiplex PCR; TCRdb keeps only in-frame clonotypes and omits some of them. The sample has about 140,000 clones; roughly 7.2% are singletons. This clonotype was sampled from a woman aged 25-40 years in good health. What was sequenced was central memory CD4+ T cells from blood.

The DNA of the CDR3 is TGTGCCAGCAGCCAACCCCCGGGGGAGACCCAGTACTTC. Residues: CASSQPPGETQYF. The chain is built from TRBV7-6 and TRBJ2-5, with D possibly being TRBD2 (5 bases). CDR3 size: 13 residues. Trimming took off 5 bases at V and 5 bases at J, with 12 bases between the two ends. Germline V gene sequence: CDR1 SGHVS, CDR2 FNYEAQ.